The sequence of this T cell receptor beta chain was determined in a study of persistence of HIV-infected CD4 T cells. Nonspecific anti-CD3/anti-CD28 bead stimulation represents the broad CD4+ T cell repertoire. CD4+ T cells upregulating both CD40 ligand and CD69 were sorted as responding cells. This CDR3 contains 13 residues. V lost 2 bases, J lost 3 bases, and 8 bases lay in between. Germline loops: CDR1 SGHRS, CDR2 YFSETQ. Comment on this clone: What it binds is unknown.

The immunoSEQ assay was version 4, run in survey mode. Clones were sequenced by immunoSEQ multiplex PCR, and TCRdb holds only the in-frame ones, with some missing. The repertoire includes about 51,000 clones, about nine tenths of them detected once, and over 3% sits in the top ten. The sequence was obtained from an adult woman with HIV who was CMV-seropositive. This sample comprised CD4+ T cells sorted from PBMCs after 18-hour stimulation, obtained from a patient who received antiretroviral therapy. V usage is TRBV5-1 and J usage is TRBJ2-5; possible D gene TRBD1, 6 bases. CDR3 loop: CASSFSGEETQYF. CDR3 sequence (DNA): TGCGCCAGCAGCTTTTCAGGGGAAGAGACCCAGTACTTC. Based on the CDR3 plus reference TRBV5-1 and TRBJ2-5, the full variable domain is KAGVTQTPRYLIKTRGQQVTLSCSPISGHRSVSWYQQTPGQGLQFLFEYFSETQRNKGNFPGRFSGRQFSNSRSEMNVSTLELGDSALYLCASSFSGEETQYFGPGTRLLVL.